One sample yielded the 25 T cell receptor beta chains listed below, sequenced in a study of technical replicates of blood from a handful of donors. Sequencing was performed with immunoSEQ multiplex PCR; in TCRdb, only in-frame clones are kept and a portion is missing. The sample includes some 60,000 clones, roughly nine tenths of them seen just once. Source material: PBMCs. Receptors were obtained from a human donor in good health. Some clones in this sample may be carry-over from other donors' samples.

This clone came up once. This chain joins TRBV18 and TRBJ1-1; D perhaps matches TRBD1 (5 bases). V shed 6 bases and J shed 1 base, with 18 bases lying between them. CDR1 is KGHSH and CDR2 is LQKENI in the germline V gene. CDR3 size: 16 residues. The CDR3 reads CASSLNAVQGNTEAFF. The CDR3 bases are TGTGCCAGCTCCCTAAACGCGGTGCAGGGGAACACTGAAGCTTTCTTT.

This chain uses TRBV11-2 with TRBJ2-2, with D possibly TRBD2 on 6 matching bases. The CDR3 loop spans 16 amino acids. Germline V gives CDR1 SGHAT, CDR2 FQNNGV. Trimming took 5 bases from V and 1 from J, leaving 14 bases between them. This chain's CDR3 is CASSEAPSENTGELFF. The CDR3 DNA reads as TGTGCCAGCAGCGAAGCGCCTAGCGAGAACACCGGGGAGCTGTTTTTT.

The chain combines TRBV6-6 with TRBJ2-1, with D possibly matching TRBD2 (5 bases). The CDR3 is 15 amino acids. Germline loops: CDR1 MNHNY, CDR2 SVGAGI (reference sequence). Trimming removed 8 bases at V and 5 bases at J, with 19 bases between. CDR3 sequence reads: CASRSFFGVNNEQFF. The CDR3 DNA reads TGTGCCAGCCGTTCCTTCTTCGGGGTTAACAATGAGCAGTTCTTC.

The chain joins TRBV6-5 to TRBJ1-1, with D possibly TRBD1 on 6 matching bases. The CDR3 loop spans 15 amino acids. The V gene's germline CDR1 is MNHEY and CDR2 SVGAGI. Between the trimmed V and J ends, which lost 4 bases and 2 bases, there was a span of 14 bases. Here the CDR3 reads CASSLSGTTNTEAFF. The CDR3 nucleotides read TGTGCCAGCAGTTTATCCGGGACAACTAACACTGAAGCTTTCTTT.

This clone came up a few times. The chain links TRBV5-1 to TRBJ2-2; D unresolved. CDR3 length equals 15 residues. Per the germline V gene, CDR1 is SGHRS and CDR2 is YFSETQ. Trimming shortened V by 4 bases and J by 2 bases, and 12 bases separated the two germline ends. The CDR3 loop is CASSPFTDNTGELFF. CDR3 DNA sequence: TGCGCCAGCAGCCCGTTTACAGACAACACCGGGGAGCTGTTTTTT.

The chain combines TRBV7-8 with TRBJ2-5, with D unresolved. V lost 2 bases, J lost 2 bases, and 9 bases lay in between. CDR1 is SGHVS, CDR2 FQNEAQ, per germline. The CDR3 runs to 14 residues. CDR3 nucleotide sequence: TGTGCCAGCAGCTTAAAGAGATATCAAGAGACCCAGTACTTC. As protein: CASSLKRYQETQYF.

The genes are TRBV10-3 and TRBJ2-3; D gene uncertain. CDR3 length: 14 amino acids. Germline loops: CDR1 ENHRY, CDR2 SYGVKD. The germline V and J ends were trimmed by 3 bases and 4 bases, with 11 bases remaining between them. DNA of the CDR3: TGTGCCATCAGTGATCCCACACGGGCAGATACGCAGTATTTT. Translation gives CAISDPTRADTQYF.

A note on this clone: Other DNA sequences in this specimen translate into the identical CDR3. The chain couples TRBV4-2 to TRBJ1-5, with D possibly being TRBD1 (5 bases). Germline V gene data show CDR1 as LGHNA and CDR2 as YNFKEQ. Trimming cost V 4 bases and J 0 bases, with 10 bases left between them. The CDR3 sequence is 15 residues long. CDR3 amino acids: CASSRQTNSNQPQHF. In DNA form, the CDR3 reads TGTGCCAGCAGCCGACAGACAAATAGCAATCAGCCCCAGCATTTT.

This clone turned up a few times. The CDR3 DNA is TGTGCCAGCAGCCCGGGACAGGGGGACTATGGCTACACCTTC. The encoded protein is CASSPGQGDYGYTF. The chain is built from TRBV9 and TRBJ1-2; 11 bases agree with TRBD1. Trimming at V came to 4 bases and at J to 3 bases, leaving 2 bases not matched to a gene. The length of the CDR3 is 14 residues. Germline V gene lookup returns CDR1 SGDLS and CDR2 YYNGEE.

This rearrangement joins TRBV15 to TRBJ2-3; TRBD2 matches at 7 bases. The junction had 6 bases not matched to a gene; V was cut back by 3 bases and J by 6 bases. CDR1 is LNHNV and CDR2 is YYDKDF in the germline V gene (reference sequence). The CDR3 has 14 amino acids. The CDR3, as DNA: TGTGCCACCAGCAGGGGGGGGATTGAGGATACGCAGTATTTT. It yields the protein CATSRGGIEDTQYF.

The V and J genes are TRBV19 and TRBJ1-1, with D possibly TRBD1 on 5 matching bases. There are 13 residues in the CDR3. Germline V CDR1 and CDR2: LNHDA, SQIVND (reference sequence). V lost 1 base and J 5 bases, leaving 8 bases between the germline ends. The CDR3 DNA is TGTGCCAGTAGTATAGTGGGGGGTACTGAAGCTTTCTTT. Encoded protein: CASSIVGGTEAFF.

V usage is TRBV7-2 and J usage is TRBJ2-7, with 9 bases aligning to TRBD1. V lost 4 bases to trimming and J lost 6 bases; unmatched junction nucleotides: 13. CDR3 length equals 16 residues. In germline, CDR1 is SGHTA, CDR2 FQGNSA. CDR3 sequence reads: CASSSMPGTGLGEQYF. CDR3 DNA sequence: TGTGCCAGCAGCTCAATGCCCGGGACAGGGCTCGGCGAGCAGTACTTC.

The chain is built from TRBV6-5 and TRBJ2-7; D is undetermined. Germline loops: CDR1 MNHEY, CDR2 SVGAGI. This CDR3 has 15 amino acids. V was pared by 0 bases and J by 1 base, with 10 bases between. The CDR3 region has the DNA TGTGCCAGCAGTTACTCGAGTTCAGGTTCCTACGAGCAGTACTTC. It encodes CASSYSSSGSYEQYF.

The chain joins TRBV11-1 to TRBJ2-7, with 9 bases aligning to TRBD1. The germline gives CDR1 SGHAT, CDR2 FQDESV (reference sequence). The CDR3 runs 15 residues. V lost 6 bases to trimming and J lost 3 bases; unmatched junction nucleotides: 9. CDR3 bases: TGTGCCAGCAGTTGTTCCGGGACAGGGTGCTACGAGCAGTACTTC. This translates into CASSCSGTGCYEQYF.

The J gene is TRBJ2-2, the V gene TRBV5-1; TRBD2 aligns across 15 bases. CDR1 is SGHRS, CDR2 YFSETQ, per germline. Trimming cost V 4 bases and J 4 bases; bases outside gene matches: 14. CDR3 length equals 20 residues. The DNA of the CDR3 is TGCGCCAGCAGCCCCGGGACTAGCGGGAGGCCCTCGCGAGGCACCGGGGAGCTGTTTTTT. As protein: CASSPGTSGRPSRGTGELFF.

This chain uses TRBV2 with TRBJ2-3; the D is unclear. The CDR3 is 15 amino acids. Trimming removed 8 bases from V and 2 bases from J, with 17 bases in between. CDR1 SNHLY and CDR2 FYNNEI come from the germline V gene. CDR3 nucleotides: TGTGCCAGCTACTATGGTCTAGGAGCCACAGATACGCAGTATTTT. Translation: CASYYGLGATDTQYF.

CDR3 amino acids: CASSLLGLTEAFF. Written as DNA, the CDR3 is TGTGCCAGCAGCTTATTGGGGCTGACTGAAGCTTTCTTT. The chain employs TRBV7-2 and TRBJ1-1; tentative D call: TRBD1 (5 bases). CDR1 is SGHTA, CDR2 FQGNSA, per germline. The CDR3 is 13 residues long. Trimming removed 2 bases from V and 5 bases from J, with 9 bases in between.

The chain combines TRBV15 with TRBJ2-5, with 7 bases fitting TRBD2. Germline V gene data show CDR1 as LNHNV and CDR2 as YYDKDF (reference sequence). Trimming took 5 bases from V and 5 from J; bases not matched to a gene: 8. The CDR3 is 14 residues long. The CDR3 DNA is TGTGCCACCAGCCCTTCGGGGGGTCTGGAGACCCAGTACTTC. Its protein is CATSPSGGLETQYF.

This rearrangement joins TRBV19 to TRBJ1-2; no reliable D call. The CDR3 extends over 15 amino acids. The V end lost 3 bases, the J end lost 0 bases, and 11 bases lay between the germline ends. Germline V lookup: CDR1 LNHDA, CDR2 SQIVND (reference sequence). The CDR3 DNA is TGTGCCAGTAGTATTGAGTCCTTACCTAACTATGGCTACACCTTC. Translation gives CASSIESLPNYGYTF.

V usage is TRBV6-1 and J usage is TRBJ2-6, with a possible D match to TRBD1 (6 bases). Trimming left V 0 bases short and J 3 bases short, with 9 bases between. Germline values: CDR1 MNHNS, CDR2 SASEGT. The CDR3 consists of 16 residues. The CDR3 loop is CASSEAGGVGANVLTF. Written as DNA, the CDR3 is TGTGCCAGCAGTGAAGCAGGGGGAGTTGGGGCCAACGTCCTGACTTTC.

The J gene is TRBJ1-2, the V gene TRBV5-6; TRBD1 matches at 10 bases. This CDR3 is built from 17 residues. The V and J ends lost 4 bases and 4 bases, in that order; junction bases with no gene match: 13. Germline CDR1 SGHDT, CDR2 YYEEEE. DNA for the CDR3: TGTGCCAGCAGCATCACCGGGACAGGGGTTGGCGTCTATGGCTACACCTTC. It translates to CASSITGTGVGVYGYTF.

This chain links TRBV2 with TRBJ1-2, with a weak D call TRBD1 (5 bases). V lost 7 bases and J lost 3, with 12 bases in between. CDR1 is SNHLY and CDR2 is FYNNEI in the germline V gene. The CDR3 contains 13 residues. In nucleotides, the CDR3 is TGTGCCAGCATCGGGGGTGTTTACTATGGCTACACCTTC. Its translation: CASIGGVYYGYTF.

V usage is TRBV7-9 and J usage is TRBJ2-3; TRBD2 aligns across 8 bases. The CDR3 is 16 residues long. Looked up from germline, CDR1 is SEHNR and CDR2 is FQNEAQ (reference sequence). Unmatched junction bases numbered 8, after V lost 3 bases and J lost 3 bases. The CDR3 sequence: CASSFAGTRSTDTQYF. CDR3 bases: TGTGCCAGCAGCTTCGCCGGGACTAGATCGACAGATACGCAGTATTTT.

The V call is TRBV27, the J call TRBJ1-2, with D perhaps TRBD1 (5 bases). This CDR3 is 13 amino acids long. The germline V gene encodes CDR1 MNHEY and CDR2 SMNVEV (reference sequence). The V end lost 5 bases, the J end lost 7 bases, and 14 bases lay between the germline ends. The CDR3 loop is CASSPLTQGGYTF. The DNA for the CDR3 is TGTGCCAGCAGTCCACTAACTCAGGGTGGCTACACCTTC.

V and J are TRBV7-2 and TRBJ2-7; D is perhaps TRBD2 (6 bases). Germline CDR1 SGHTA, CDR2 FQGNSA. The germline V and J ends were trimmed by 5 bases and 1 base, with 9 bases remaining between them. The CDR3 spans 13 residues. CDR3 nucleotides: TGTGCCAGCAGCCCCGGGGGTTCCTACGAGCAGTACTTC. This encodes CASSPGGSYEQYF.